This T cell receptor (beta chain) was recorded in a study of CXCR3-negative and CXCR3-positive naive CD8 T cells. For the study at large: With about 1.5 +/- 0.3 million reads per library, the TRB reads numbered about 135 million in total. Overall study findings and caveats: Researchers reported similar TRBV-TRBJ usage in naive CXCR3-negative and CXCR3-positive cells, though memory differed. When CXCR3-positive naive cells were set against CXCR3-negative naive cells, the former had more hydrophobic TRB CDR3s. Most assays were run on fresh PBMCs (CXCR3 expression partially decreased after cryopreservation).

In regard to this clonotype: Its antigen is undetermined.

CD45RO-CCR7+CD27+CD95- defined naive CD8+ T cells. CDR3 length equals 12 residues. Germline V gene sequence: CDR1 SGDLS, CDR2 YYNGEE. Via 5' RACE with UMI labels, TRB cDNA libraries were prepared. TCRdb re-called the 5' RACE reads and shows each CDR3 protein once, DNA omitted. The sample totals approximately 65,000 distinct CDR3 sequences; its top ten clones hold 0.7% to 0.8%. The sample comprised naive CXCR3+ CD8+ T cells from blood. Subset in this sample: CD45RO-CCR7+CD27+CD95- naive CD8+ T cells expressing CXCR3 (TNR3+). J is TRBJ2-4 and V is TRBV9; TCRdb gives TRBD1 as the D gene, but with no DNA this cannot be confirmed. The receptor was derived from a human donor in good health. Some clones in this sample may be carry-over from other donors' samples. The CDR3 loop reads CASSPPGQIQYF.